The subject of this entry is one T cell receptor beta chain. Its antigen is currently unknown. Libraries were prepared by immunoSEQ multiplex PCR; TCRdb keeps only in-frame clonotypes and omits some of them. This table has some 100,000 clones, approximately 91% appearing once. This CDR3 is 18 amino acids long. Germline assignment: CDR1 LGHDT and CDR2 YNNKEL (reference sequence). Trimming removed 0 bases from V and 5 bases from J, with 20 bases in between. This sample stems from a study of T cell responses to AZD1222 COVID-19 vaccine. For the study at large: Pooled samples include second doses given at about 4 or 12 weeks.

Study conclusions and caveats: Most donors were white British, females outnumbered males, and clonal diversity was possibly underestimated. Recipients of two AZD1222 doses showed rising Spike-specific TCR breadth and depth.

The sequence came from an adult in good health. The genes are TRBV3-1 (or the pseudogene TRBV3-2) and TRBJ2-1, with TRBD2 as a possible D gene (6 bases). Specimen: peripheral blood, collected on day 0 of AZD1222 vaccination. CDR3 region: CASSQEVGGGRWNNEQFF. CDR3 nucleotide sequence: TGTGCCAGCAGCCAAGAAGTTGGGGGAGGCCGCTGGAACAATGAGCAGTTCTTC.